The rows below give T cell receptor beta chains drawn from one sample of a study of blood T cells in healthy people across ages. TCRdb re-called the 5' RACE reads with MiXCR, one entry per CDR3 protein. The sample has over a million distinct CDR3 sequences, around 43% seen once; the top ten hold 18%. The sample consisted of blood. Every receptor here comes from a woman aged 55-69 years in good health. Both conserved end residues are part of each CDR3. Fields, in order: clone size, J gene, D gene, V gene, CDR3 DNA, CDR3 protein. A D gene is named only where the DNA matches it firmly. Expanded clones get a size class; other rows say once, few or many, or leave the size out.

clone_size: .; j_call: TRBJ2-5; d_call: .; v_call: TRBV3-1; cdr3_nt: TGTGCCAGCAGCCAAGGCGGGGTGTGGGAGCAGTACTTC; cdr3_aa: CASSQGGVWEQYF
clone_size: .; j_call: TRBJ2-1; d_call: TRBD2; v_call: TRBV5-6; cdr3_nt: TGTGCCAGCAGCTTGGTTCGGGGGGGCGCAGACAATGAGCAGTTCTTC; cdr3_aa: CASSLVRGGADNEQFF
clone_size: .; j_call: TRBJ2-1; d_call: TRBD2; v_call: TRBV20-1; cdr3_nt: TGCAGTGCTAGGCCTACTAGCGGGTCCTACAATGAGCAGTTCTTC; cdr3_aa: CSARPTSGSYNEQFF
clone_size: .; j_call: TRBJ2-7; d_call: .; v_call: TRBV28; cdr3_nt: TGTGCCAGCACCCGAGGGACATCTTACGAGCAGTACTTC; cdr3_aa: CASTRGTSYEQYF
clone_size: .; j_call: TRBJ1-1; d_call: TRBD1; v_call: TRBV10-3; cdr3_nt: TGTGCCATCAGGTCGACAGGGAAGTCCACTGAAGCTTTCTTT; cdr3_aa: CAIRSTGKSTEAFF
clone_size: .; j_call: TRBJ2-7; d_call: .; v_call: TRBV12-5; cdr3_nt: TGTGCTAGTGGTTTGCCCAGAACCATAGCACAGTCTCCCTCCTACGAGCAGTACTTC; cdr3_aa: CASGLPRTIAQSPSYEQYF
clone_size: .; j_call: TRBJ1-5; d_call: .; v_call: TRBV27; cdr3_nt: TGTGCCAGCAGCAACGGACCTCGAGGTAGCAATCAGCCCCAGCATTTT; cdr3_aa: CASSNGPRGSNQPQHF
clone_size: few; j_call: TRBJ2-1; d_call: .; v_call: TRBV10-3; cdr3_nt: TGTGCCATCTCCGAAGGGAGTATAGGCTACAATGAGCAGTTCTTC; cdr3_aa: CAISEGSIGYNEQFF
clone_size: .; j_call: TRBJ2-7; d_call: .; v_call: TRBV18; cdr3_nt: TGTGCCAGCTCGCCAGCCATGGGCAGGCCCTACGAGCAGTACTTC; cdr3_aa: CASSPAMGRPYEQYF
clone_size: .; j_call: TRBJ2-7; d_call: .; v_call: TRBV30; cdr3_nt: TGTGCCTGGAACCTCGATTTGGGACATCTCTCTCCCGAGCAGTACTTC; cdr3_aa: CAWNLDLGHLSPEQYF
clone_size: .; j_call: TRBJ2-7; d_call: TRBD1; v_call: TRBV6-2/TRBV6-3; cdr3_nt: TGTGCCAGCTTTGCCGGACAGGGGGCCTACGAGCAGTACTTC; cdr3_aa: CASFAGQGAYEQYF
clone_size: .; j_call: TRBJ2-3; d_call: .; v_call: TRBV10-3; cdr3_nt: TGTGCCATCAGTGAGGAATCAGGGATTACCTCTAACACAGATACGCAGTATTTT; cdr3_aa: CAISEESGITSNTDTQYF